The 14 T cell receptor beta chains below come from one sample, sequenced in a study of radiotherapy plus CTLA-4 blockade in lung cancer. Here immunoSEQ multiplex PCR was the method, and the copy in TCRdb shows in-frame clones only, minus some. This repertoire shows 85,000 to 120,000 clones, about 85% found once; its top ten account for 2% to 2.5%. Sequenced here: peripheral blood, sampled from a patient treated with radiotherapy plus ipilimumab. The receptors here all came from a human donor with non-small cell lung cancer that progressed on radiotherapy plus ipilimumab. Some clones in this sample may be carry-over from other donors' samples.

For the CDR3, the DNA is TGCGCCAGCAGCTTGGAAGGACAGAGTAACACTGAAGCTTTCTTT. Residues: CASSLEGQSNTEAFF. J is TRBJ1-1 and V is TRBV5-1; a possible D gene is TRBD1 (6 bases). This CDR3 is built from 15 residues. CDR1 is SGHRS and CDR2 is YFSETQ in the germline V gene. Trimming took 0 bases from V and 2 from J, leaving 11 bases between them.

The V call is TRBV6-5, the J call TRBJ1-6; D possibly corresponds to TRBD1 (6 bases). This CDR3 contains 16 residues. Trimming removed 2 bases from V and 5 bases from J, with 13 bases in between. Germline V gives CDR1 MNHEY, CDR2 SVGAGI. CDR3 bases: TGTGCCAGCAGTTACCCTGGGGGCGTAGATAATTCACCCCTCCACTTT. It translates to CASSYPGGVDNSPLHF.

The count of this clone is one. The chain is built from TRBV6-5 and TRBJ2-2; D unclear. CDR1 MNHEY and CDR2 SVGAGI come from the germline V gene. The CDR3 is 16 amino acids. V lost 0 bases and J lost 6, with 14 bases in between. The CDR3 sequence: CASSYSIYPAPGELFF. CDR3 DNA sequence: TGTGCCAGCAGTTACTCGATATATCCCGCTCCCGGGGAGCTGTTTTTT.

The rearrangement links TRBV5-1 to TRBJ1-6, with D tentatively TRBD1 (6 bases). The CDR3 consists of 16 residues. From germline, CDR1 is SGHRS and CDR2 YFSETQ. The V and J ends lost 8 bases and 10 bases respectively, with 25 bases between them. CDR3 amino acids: CASRDTGFGDGSPLHF. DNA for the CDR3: TGCGCCAGTCGGGATACAGGGTTTGGGGATGGGTCACCCCTCCACTTT.

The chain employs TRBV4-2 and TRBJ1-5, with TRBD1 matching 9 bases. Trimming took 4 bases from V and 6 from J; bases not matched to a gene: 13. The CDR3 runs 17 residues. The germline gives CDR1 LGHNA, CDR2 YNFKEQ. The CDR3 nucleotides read TGTGCCAGCAGCCGCATAGCCGGGACAGGGACTTCTCAGCCCCAGCATTTT. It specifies CASSRIAGTGTSQPQHF.

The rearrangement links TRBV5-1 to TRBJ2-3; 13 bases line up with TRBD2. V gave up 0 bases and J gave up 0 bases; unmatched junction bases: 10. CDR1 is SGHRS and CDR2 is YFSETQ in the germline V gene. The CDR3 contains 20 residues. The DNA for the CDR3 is TGCGCCAGCAGCTTGGCGGGACTAGCGGGGAGAATAACTAGCACAGATACGCAGTATTTT. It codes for CASSLAGLAGRITSTDTQYF.

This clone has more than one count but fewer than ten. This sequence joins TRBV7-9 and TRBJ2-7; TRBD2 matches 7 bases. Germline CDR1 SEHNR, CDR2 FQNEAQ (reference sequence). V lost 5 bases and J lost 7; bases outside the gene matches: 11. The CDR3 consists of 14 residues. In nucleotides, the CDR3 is TGTGCCAGCAGCCGACGTACTAGCGTGGGTGAGCAGTACTTC. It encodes CASSRRTSVGEQYF.

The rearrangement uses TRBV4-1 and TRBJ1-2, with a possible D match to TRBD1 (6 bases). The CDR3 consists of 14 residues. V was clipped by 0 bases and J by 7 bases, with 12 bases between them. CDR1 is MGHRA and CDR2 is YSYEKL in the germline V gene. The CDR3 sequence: CASSQERTGFGYTF. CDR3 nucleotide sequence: TGCGCCAGCAGCCAAGAAAGAACAGGGTTTGGCTACACCTTC.

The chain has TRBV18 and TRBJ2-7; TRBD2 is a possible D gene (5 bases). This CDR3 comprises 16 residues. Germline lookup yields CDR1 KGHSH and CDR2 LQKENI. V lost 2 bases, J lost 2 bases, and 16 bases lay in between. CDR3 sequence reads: CASSPVSEGSTYEQYF. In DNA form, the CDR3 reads TGTGCCAGCTCACCAGTTTCCGAGGGATCTACCTACGAGCAGTACTTC.

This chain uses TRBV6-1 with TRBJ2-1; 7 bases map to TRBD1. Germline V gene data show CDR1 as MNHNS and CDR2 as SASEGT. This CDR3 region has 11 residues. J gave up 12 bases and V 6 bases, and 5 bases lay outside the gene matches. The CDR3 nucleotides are TGTGCCAGCAGATCTACAGGGGCGCAGTTCTTC. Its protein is CASRSTGAQFF.

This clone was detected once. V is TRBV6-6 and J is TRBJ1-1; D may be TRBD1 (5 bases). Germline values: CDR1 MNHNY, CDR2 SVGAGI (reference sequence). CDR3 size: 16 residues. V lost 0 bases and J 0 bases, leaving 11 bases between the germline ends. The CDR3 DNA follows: TGTGCCAGCAGTTACTCGACAGCGACCCTGAACACTGAAGCTTTCTTT. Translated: CASSYSTATLNTEAFF.

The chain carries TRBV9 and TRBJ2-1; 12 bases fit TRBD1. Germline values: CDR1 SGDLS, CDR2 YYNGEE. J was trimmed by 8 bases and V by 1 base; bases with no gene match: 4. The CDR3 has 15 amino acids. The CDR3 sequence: CASSVTGTGGHEQFF. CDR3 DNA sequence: TGTGCCAGCAGCGTAACAGGGACAGGGGGCCATGAGCAGTTCTTC.

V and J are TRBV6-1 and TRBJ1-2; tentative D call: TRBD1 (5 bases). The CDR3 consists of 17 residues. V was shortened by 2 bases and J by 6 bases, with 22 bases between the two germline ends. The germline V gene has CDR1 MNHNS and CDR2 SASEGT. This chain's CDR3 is CASSELVRTAPGDGYTF. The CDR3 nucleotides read TGTGCCAGCAGTGAATTAGTAAGGACGGCTCCGGGGGATGGCTACACCTTC.

CDR3 sequence reads: CASSDGPYYEQYF. CDR3 sequence (DNA): TGTGCCAGCAGTGACGGGCCCTACTACGAGCAGTACTTC. V and J are TRBV6-1 and TRBJ2-7; D remains ambiguous. V lost 3 bases, J lost 3 bases, and 9 bases lay in between. The CDR3 extends over 13 amino acids. Germline V gives CDR1 MNHNS, CDR2 SASEGT.